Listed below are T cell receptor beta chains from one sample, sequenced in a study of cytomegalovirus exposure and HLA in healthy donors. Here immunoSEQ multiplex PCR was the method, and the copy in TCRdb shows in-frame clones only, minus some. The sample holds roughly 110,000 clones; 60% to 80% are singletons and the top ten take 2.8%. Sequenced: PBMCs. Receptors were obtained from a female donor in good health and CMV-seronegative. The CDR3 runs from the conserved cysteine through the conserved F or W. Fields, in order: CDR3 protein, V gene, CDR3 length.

CDR3 protein: CATSRDHRDRGRLDGYTF
V gene: TRBV15
CDR3 length: 18

CDR3 protein: CAWTDRGTYNEQFF
V gene: TRBV30
CDR3 length: 14

CDR3 protein: CASTYGRSTEAFF
V gene: TRBV19
CDR3 length: 13

CDR3 protein: CASSQGTTYNEQFF
V gene: TRBV28
CDR3 length: 14

CDR3 protein: CASSLSGSPEWEQYF
V gene: TRBV7-9
CDR3 length: 15

CDR3 protein: CASRLVDGFLEPQHF
V gene: TRBV4-1
CDR3 length: 15

CDR3 protein: CASSPGTGGYEQYF
V gene: TRBV27
CDR3 length: 14

CDR3 protein: CASSSHPDRDGSDGYTF
V gene: TRBV27
CDR3 length: 17

CDR3 protein: CASSQDPRAGGIQYF
V gene: TRBV4-1
CDR3 length: 15

CDR3 protein: CASSLRQGASEQYF
V gene: TRBV28
CDR3 length: 14

CDR3 protein: CASSTTLRGRESGANVLTF
V gene: TRBV11-3
CDR3 length: 19

CDR3 protein: CASRDSPSYNEQFF
V gene: TRBV19
CDR3 length: 14

CDR3 protein: CAWSVAQGYGYTF
V gene: TRBV30
CDR3 length: 13

CDR3 protein: CASSVAGGVDGYTF
V gene: TRBV9
CDR3 length: 14

CDR3 protein: CASSAFPGGVPYEQYF
V gene: TRBV21-1
CDR3 length: 16

CDR3 protein: CASSLSGIGYTF
V gene: TRBV28
CDR3 length: 12

CDR3 protein: CASSEARGGEAFF
V gene: TRBV6-1
CDR3 length: 13

CDR3 protein: CASREGLAEPYEQYF
V gene: TRBV2
CDR3 length: 15

CDR3 protein: CASSLQGRTEAFF
V gene: TRBV11-2
CDR3 length: 13

CDR3 protein: CASSLEGANGELFF
V gene: TRBV5-1
CDR3 length: 14

CDR3 protein: CASSLGRNEQFF
V gene: TRBV7-9
CDR3 length: 12

CDR3 protein: CATSRDFQGEQFF
V gene: TRBV15
CDR3 length: 13

CDR3 protein: CAISESPTQGAKGYGYTF
V gene: TRBV10-3
CDR3 length: 18

CDR3 protein: CASSQAGQGERETQYF
V gene: TRBV4-1
CDR3 length: 16

CDR3 protein: CASSPNGRAGDEQYF
V gene: TRBV7-2
CDR3 length: 15

CDR3 protein: CSGGQGADWSPFF
V gene: TRBV29-1
CDR3 length: 13

CDR3 protein: CASSSLNGLASTDTQYF
V gene: TRBV7-9
CDR3 length: 17

CDR3 protein: CASSLDPGVSSGNTIYF
V gene: TRBV5-5
CDR3 length: 17

CDR3 protein: CASSIRGSRPTGLANYGYTF
V gene: TRBV19
CDR3 length: 20

CDR3 protein: CASSLTTGGREQYF
V gene: TRBV7-3
CDR3 length: 14

CDR3 protein: CAIRGEANTEAFF
V gene: TRBV10-2
CDR3 length: 13

CDR3 protein: CASSTGQGVVWYGYTF
V gene: TRBV5-1
CDR3 length: 16

CDR3 protein: CASSSLRSGPQNEQFF
V gene: TRBV11-3
CDR3 length: 16

CDR3 protein: CASSPLLLAEYNEQFF
V gene: TRBV18
CDR3 length: 16

CDR3 protein: CAWRKTGVDGYTF
V gene: TRBV30
CDR3 length: 13

CDR3 protein: CAWAPLGGGGYTF
V gene: TRBV30
CDR3 length: 13

CDR3 protein: CASSPLAGGRTGELFF
V gene: TRBV5-1
CDR3 length: 16